The sequence of this T cell receptor beta chain was determined in a study of cytomegalovirus exposure and HLA in healthy donors. Overall study: Earlier work reported 90 million to 120 million unique TCR beta sequences from about 200 million T cells. General observations from the study: Many donors shared some public TCRs, even though most TCR sequences were rare. A list of 150 to 200 TCR beta chains associated with cytomegalovirus was given.

On this clone itself: What it binds is not known.

PCR was performed using 60 Vbeta and 13 Jbeta primers. Only in-frame clones appear in the TCRdb table, and some are missing; sequencing was by immunoSEQ multiplex PCR. The sample records around 260,000 clones, about four fifths being singletons. The CDR3 is 15 residues long. Germline assignment: CDR1 MDHEN and CDR2 SYDVKM. J gave up 2 bases and V 7 bases, and 7 bases lay outside the gene matches. The chain carries TRBV28 and TRBJ2-7; the match to TRBD2 covers 11 bases. The sample was PBMCs. This TCR was sampled from a girl aged 2-10 years in good health and CMV-seronegative. The CDR3 DNA sequence: TGTGCCAGCAATCTTCTAGCGGGGGGCCCCTACGAGCAGTACTTC. This codes for CASNLLAGGPYEQYF.